This T cell receptor (beta chain) originates from a study of Graves' ophthalmopathy and Graves' hyperthyroidism. The study, taken as a whole, reports: For separating ophthalmopathy from stable hyperthyroidism, a 13-signature model gave 85% to 90% sensitivity and about 82% specificity. In blood appeared most of the expanded thyroid clonotypes whose frequency exceeded 0.001.

The sample holds a few counts of this clonotype. Its antigen is as yet unknown. The authors amplified TCR beta CDR3 regions, and they did so from RNA transcripts for repertoire sequencing. Amplification began with first-round RT-PCR using HTBI primers, then second-round multiplex PCR was performed. TCRdb recomputed calls from the multiplex PCR reads with MiXCR, one row per CDR3 protein. Altogether over a million distinct CDR3 sequences are present, 35% to 40% being singletons, with the ten largest covering more than 9.5%. The V and J ends lost 5 bases and 5 bases respectively, with 18 bases between them. The CDR3 consists of 15 residues. Germline CDR1 reads MNHEY; CDR2 reads SMNVEV (reference sequence).

The sequenced sample was peripheral blood or thyroid tissue (not recorded which). This sequence was found in an adult man with Graves' hyperthyroidism. V and J are TRBV27 and TRBJ2-5, with D perhaps TRBD1 or TRBD2 (6 bases each). As DNA, the CDR3 is TGTGCCAGCAGTCCTCGGCGGGACACCAGGGAGACCCAGTACTTC. Protein product: CASSPRRDTRETQYF.